This TCR beta chain was retrieved from a study of blood T cell repertoires in COVID-19. CDR1 is MGHRA and CDR2 is YSYEKL in the germline V gene. J lost 4 bases, V lost 1 base, and 4 bases had no gene match. There are 15 residues in the CDR3. The repertoire was sequenced with immunoSEQ multiplex PCR; TCRdb's copy has only in-frame clones and lacks some. The sample includes 35,000 to 45,000 clones, 70% to 90% of them seen just once. The J gene is TRBJ2-5, the V gene TRBV4-1; 9 nucleotides match TRBD2. The sample consisted of peripheral blood. The receptor was derived from a human donor in a cohort sampled during active COVID-19. Here the CDR3 reads CASSQVSGSSETQYF. The CDR3 coding sequence is TGCGCCAGCAGCCAAGTTAGCGGGAGCTCAGAGACCCAGTACTTC.